This paragraph reports one T cell receptor beta chain. The antigen is unknown. Looked up from germline, CDR1 is PRHDT and CDR2 is FYEKMQ (reference sequence). Unmatched junction bases numbered 13, after V lost 5 bases and J lost 6 bases. This CDR3 spans 16 amino acids. It was with 60 Vbeta and 13 Jbeta primers that the PCR ran. TCRdb's copy holds only in-frame clones and misses some; the assay was immunoSEQ multiplex PCR. Altogether approximately 120,000 clones are present, around three quarters being singletons, with the ten largest covering about 3.5%. These donors, healthy bone marrow donors, were studied. The sample comes from a study of cytomegalovirus exposure and HLA in healthy donors. Study-level results: Later genetic work tied a missense DCLRE1C variant to beta-chain V and J trimming. Later work found that TCR association rates differed between HLA loci; DRB1 had the most and HLA-C the fewest.

The sample comprised PBMCs. This TCR was recovered from a man younger than 40 in good health and CMV-seronegative. The rearrangement uses TRBV13 and TRBJ2-3, with 8 bases matching TRBD2. The CDR3 protein is CASSVKTGGPSDTQYF. For the CDR3, the DNA is TGTGCCAGCAGCGTCAAGACGGGGGGGCCATCGGATACGCAGTATTTT.